This T cell receptor (beta chain) originates from a study of control samples from healthy donors and cancer patients. V lost 4 bases and J lost 0; bases outside the gene matches: 8. Germline V gives CDR1 SGHTA, CDR2 FQGNSA. This CDR3 has 17 residues. Profiling relied on immunoSEQ multiplex PCR, and the TCRdb table lists in-frame clones only, not all of them. Seen here are 55,000 to 80,000 clones, about 92% observed once, and the top ten hold 5% to 7%. The rearrangement uses TRBV7-2 and TRBJ1-3; 8 nucleotides align to TRBD1. The TCR comes from a man in his sixties with colorectal cancer. Sequenced: PBMCs. CDR3 DNA sequence: TGTGCCAGCAGCTCACGTCGACAGGGGAGCTCTGGAAACACCATATATTTT. Translation gives CASSSRRQGSSGNTIYF.